The present TCR beta chain was sequenced within a study of CD4+ T cells in melanoma. Points from the study as a whole: Neoantigen-specific CD4+ T cells in melanoma reportedly had diverse differentiation states. A reported correlation linked neoantigen-specific CD4+ T cells to CD8+, macrophage and B cell function.

This CDR3 contains 14 residues. Trimming took 4 bases from V and 1 from J, leaving 8 bases between them. CDR1 is SQVTM and CDR2 is ANQGSEA in the germline V gene. On this clone itself: Its antigen remains unknown.

Measured with immunoSEQ multiplex PCR; TCRdb has only the in-frame clones, and not every one. The table records about 55,000 clones, 60% to 75% of them present only once. The sample was tumor tissue. The gene calls are TRBV29-1 and TRBJ2-6; no clear D gene. This sequence was found in a human donor with melanoma. The DNA for the CDR3 is TGCAGCGTTGTACAAGGGTCTGGGGCCAACGTCCTGACTTTC. As protein: CSVVQGSGANVLTF.